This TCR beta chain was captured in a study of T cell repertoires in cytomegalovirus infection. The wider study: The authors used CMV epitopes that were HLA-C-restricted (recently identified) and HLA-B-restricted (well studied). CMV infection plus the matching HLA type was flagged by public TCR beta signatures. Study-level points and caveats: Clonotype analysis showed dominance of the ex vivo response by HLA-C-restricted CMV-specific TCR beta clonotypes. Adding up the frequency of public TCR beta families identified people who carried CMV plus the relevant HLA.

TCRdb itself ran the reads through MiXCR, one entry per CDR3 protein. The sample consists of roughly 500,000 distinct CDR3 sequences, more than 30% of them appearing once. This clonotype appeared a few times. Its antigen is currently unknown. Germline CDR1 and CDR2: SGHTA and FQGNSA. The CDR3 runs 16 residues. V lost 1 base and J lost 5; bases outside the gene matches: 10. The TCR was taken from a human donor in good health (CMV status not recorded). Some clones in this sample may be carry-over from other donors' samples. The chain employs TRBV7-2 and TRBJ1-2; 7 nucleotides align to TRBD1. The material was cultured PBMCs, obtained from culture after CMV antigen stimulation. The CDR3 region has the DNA TGTGCCAGCAGCTTAGTCAGGGGGGGGAAAAGGTATGGCTACACCTTC. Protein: CASSLVRGGKRYGYTF.